The 19 T cell receptor beta chains given below trace back to one sample, sequenced in a study of graft-versus-host responses after intestinal transplantation. This table comes from immunoSEQ multiplex PCR, and its TCRdb copy is limited to in-frame clones, with some not included. The sample lists some 90,000 clones, around 90% occurring once. What these receptors recognize is not known. The input for sequencing was unstimulated CD8+ T cells sorted from spleen or lymph node cells, taken before transplant. All receptors come from a human donor who was the organ donor for an intestinal transplant.

On this clone itself: This CDR3 is also generated by other DNA sequences in the sample. The J gene is TRBJ2-7, the V gene TRBV7-9; possibly TRBD1 for D (6 bases). Trimming shortened V by 6 bases and J by 5 bases, and 11 bases separated the two germline ends. The CDR3 has 12 residues. Germline-derived CDR1 and CDR2 are SEHNR and FQNEAQ (reference sequence). Here the CDR3 reads CASSLAGDEQYF. In nucleotides, the CDR3 is TGTGCCAGCAGTCTTGCAGGGGACGAGCAGTACTTC.

The chain carries TRBV6-5 and TRBJ1-2; 7 nucleotides align to TRBD1. CDR3 size: 13 residues. The V and J ends lost 6 bases and 4 bases, in that order; junction bases with no gene match: 5. Per the germline V gene, CDR1 is MNHEY and CDR2 is SVGAGI. The CDR3 bases are TGTGCCAGCAGGACAGGGTCTTTCTATGGCTACACCTTC. This codes for CASRTGSFYGYTF.

The chain links TRBV2 to TRBJ1-2; 7 bases are shared with TRBD1. V was clipped by 10 bases and J by 8 bases; unmatched bases: 16. Germline CDR1 is SNHLY and CDR2 is FYNNEI. The CDR3 consists of 14 residues. CDR3: CATVIRQGSVGYTF. Written as DNA, the CDR3 is TGTGCCACCGTTATCAGACAGGGAAGTGTCGGCTACACCTTC.

This chain connects TRBV27 to TRBJ2-7; 10 nucleotides line up with TRBD1. The CDR3 runs 15 residues. The junction had 5 bases not matched to a gene; V was cut back by 4 bases and J by 2 bases. Germline assignment: CDR1 MNHEY and CDR2 SMNVEV (reference sequence). The CDR3 region has the DNA TGTGCCAGCAGTTATGCTGGGACAGGGGCCTACGAGCAGTACTTC. Its translation: CASSYAGTGAYEQYF.

The chain combines TRBV27 with TRBJ2-7; D remains unclear. This CDR3 has 13 residues. CDR1 and CDR2 (germline): MNHEY, SMNVEV (reference sequence). V lost 3 bases and J lost 3, with 9 bases in between. CDR3 bases: TGTGCCAGCAGTTTGGGCAGAAACTACGAGCAGTACTTC. Translated, it gives CASSLGRNYEQYF.

The chain carries TRBV30 and TRBJ2-7; a weak D match, TRBD2 (5 bases). The germline CDR1 and CDR2 sequences are GTSNPN and SVGIG (reference sequence). This CDR3 spans 13 amino acids. Between the trimmed V and J ends, which lost 6 bases and 2 bases, there was a span of 14 bases. CDR3 DNA sequence: TGTGCCTGTGAGGGTTACCGGCCCTACGAGCAGTACTTC. Amino acids: CACEGYRPYEQYF.

The chain links TRBV6-1 to TRBJ2-1, with TRBD2 identical over 7 bases. The CDR3 is 15 amino acids. V shed 2 bases and J 4 bases; nucleotides not matched to a gene: 5. The germline gives CDR1 MNHNS, CDR2 SASEGT. In nucleotides, the CDR3 is TGTGCCAGCAGTGAATTGCGGGGGACTTACAATGAGCAGTTCTTC. Its translation is CASSELRGTYNEQFF.

The V gene is TRBV5-4, the J gene TRBJ2-2, with D possibly matching TRBD2 (5 bases). Per germline, CDR1 SGHNT and CDR2 YYREEE (reference sequence). The V and J ends lost 1 base and 4 bases respectively, with 17 bases between them. This CDR3 contains 17 residues. CDR3 bases: TGTGCCAGCAGCTTGATGGGGAGCCGACGGCGCACCGGGGAGCTGTTTTTT. Translating gives CASSLMGSRRRTGELFF.

The rearrangement links TRBV19 to TRBJ1-1, with a weak D call TRBD1 (6 bases). Germline loops: CDR1 LNHDA, CDR2 SQIVND (reference sequence). V lost 5 bases to trimming and J lost 6 bases, with 19 bases between them. The CDR3 is made up of 15 amino acids. The CDR3 loop is CASSFRRQDGAEAFF. The CDR3, as DNA: TGTGCCAGTAGTTTCCGGCGACAGGACGGGGCTGAAGCTTTCTTT.

The V and J genes are TRBV9 and TRBJ2-2, with 7 bases identical to TRBD2. The germline gives CDR1 SGDLS, CDR2 YYNGEE. The CDR3 has 16 residues. Trimming at V came to 2 bases and at J to 4 bases, leaving 8 bases not matched to a gene. The CDR3 DNA reads TGTGCCAGCAGCGTTTCCGGGACTATGGGCACCGGGGAGCTGTTTTTT. Amino acid sequence: CASSVSGTMGTGELFF. Full variable domain (outside the CDR3, taken from reference TRBV9 and TRBJ2-2): DSGVTQTPKHLITATGQRVTLRCSPRSGDLSVYWYQQSLDQGLQFLIQYYNGEERAKGNILERFSAQQFPDLHSELNLSSLELGDSALYFCASSVSGTMGTGELFFGEGSRLTVL.

The CDR3 spells CASSIDRNGYTF. CDR3 sequence (DNA): TGTGCCAGCAGCATAGACAGGAATGGCTACACCTTC. The chain joins TRBV5-4 to TRBJ1-2; tentative D call: TRBD1 (6 bases). Germline CDR1 is SGHNT and CDR2 is YYREEE (reference sequence). The CDR3 is made up of 12 amino acids. Between the trimmed V and J ends, which lost 4 bases and 6 bases, there was a span of 10 bases.

The chain links TRBV13 to TRBJ2-3, with a tentative D call TRBD1 (5 bases). Trimming took 4 bases from V and 6 from J, leaving 11 bases between them. This CDR3 region has 13 residues. Germline V lookup: CDR1 PRHDT, CDR2 FYEKMQ (reference sequence). Here the CDR3 DNA reads TGTGCCAGCAGCTCCAGGGTTATGGATACGCAGTATTTT. It specifies CASSSRVMDTQYF.

The chain has TRBV4-3 and TRBJ1-2; 7 bases fit TRBD1. The CDR3 totals 19 residues. Germline CDR1 reads LGHNA; CDR2 reads YSLEER. J was trimmed by 4 bases and V by 3 bases; bases with no gene match: 20. The CDR3 reads CASSHDHGTATPRLYGYTF. CDR3 sequence (DNA): TGCGCCAGCAGCCACGACCACGGGACAGCTACACCCCGTCTCTATGGCTACACCTTC.

This chain connects TRBV7-3 to TRBJ2-3, with 8 bases that match TRBD2. J was trimmed by 3 bases and V by 2 bases; bases with no gene match: 1. The CDR3 is made up of 14 amino acids. Germline V gene sequence: CDR1 SGHTA, CDR2 FQGTGA. CDR3 region: CASSLLAGTDTQYF. CDR3 coding DNA: TGTGCCAGCAGCTTATTAGCGGGGACAGATACGCAGTATTTT. The full variable domain, rest sourced from reference TRBV7-3 and TRBJ2-3, is GAGVSQTPSNKVTEKGKYVELRCDPISGHTALYWYRQSLGQGPEFLIYFQGTGAADDSGLPNDRFFAVRPEGSVSTLKIQRTERGDSAVYLCASSLLAGTDTQYFGPGTRLTVL.

The genes are TRBV9 and TRBJ2-1; D not resolved. This CDR3 has 13 amino acids. Germline values: CDR1 SGDLS, CDR2 YYNGEE. The V end lost 4 bases, the J end lost 2 bases, and 7 bases lay between the germline ends. CDR3 residues: CASSRSAYNEQFF. The CDR3 DNA sequence: TGTGCCAGCAGCCGCAGCGCCTACAATGAGCAGTTCTTC. The full variable domain, rest sourced from reference TRBV9 and TRBJ2-1, is DSGVTQTPKHLITATGQRVTLRCSPRSGDLSVYWYQQSLDQGLQFLIQYYNGEERAKGNILERFSAQQFPDLHSELNLSSLELGDSALYFCASSRSAYNEQFFGPGTRLTVL.

The chain joins TRBV9 to TRBJ2-5; 8 nucleotides match TRBD1. The DNA end is more similar to TRBJ2-7, so the J call may be wrong. CDR3 size: 16 residues. The germline CDR1 and CDR2 sequences are SGDLS and YYNGEE. CDR3 in DNA: TGTGCCAGCAGCTCTCGACTATCAGGGGGCCGGAGCGAGCAGTACTTC. This sequence encodes CASSSRLSGGRSEQYF.

The chain combines TRBV19 with TRBJ2-7; 9 nucleotides line up with TRBD1. The CDR3 runs 15 residues. The J segment lost 0 bases and the V segment lost 1 base, leaving 1 base of the junction unmatched. CDR1 is LNHDA, CDR2 SQIVND, per germline (reference sequence). CDR3 sequence (DNA): TGTGCCAGTAGTATAGGGACAGGGGTCTCCTACGAGCAGTACTTC. Translated, it gives CASSIGTGVSYEQYF. The variable domain in full, with the rest retrieved from reference TRBV19 and TRBJ2-7, is DGGITQSPKYLFRKEGQNVTLSCEQNLNHDAMYWYRQDPGQGLRLIYYSQIVNDFQKGDIAEGYSVSREKKESFPLTVTSAQKNPTAFYLCASSIGTGVSYEQYFGPGTRLTVT.

J is TRBJ2-1 and V is TRBV6-1; 9 positions match TRBD2. The CDR3 is 15 residues long. The V gene end was trimmed by 2 bases and the J gene end by 4 bases; junction bases not matched to a gene: 3. CDR1 and CDR2 (germline): MNHNS, SASEGT. CDR3 nucleotide sequence: TGTGCCAGCAGTGAAATTGCGGGGGGGTACAATGAGCAGTTCTTC. This encodes CASSEIAGGYNEQFF.

The genes are TRBV5-4 and TRBJ2-2, with 8 bases fitting TRBD1. The CDR3 is made up of 16 amino acids. Trimming removed 6 bases from V and 4 bases from J; junction bases left unmatched: 11. Looked up from germline, CDR1 is SGHNT and CDR2 is YYREEE (reference sequence). Here the CDR3 reads CASTKDQGAGTGELFF. CDR3 sequence (DNA): TGTGCCAGCACTAAGGATCAGGGGGCCGGCACCGGGGAGCTGTTTTTT.